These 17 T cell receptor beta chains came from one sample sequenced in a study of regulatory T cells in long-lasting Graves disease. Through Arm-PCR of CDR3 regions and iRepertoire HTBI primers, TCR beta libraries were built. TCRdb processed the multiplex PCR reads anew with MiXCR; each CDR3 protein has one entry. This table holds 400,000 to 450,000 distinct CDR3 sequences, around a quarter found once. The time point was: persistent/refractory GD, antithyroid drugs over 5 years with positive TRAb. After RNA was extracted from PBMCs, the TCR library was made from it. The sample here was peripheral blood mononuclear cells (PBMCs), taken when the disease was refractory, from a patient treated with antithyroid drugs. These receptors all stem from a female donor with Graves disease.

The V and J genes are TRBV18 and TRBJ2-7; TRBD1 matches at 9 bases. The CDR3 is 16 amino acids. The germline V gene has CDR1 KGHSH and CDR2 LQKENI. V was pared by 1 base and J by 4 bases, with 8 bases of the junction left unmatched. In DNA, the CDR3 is TGTGCCAGCTCACCACTAGACAGGGGGTCGGTATACGAGCAGTACTTC. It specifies CASSPLDRGSVYEQYF.

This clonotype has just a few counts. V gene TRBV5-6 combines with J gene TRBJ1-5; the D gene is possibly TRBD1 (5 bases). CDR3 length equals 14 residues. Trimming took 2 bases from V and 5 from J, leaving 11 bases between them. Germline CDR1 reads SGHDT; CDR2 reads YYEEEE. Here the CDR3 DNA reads TGTGCCAGCAGCTTCGGACGGGGCTATCAGCCCCAGCATTTT. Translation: CASSFGRGYQPQHF.

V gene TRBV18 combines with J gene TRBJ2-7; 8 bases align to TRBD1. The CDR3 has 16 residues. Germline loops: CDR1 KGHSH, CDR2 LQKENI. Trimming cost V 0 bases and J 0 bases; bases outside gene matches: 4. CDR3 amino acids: CASSPPDRALSYEQYF. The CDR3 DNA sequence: TGTGCCAGCTCACCACCGGACAGGGCCCTCTCCTACGAGCAGTACTTC.

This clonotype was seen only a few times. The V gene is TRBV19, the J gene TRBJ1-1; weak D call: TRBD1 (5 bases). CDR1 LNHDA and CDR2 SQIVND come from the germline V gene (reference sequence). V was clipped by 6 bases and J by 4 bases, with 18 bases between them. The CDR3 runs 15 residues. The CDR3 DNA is TGTGCCAGTAGGAGCAGGGTGGGCCCCTCCACTGAAGCTTTCTTT. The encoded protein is CASRSRVGPSTEAFF. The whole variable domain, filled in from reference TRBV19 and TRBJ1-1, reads DGGITQSPKYLFRKEGQNVTLSCEQNLNHDAMYWYRQDPGQGLRLIYYSQIVNDFQKGDIAEGYSVSREKKESFPLTVTSAQKNPTAFYLCASRSRVGPSTEAFFGQGTRLTVV.

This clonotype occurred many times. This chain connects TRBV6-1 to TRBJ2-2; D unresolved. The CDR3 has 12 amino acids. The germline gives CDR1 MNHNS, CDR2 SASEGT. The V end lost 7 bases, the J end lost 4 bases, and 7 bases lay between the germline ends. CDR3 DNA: TGTGCCAGCATGGTCTTCACCGGGGAGCTGTTTTTT. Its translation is CASMVFTGELFF.

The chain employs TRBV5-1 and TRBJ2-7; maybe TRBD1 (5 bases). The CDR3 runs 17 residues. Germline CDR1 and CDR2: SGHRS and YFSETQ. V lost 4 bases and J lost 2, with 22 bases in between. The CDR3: CASSTIFLRAAPYEQYF. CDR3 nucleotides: TGCGCCAGCAGCACTATCTTTCTCAGGGCGGCCCCCTACGAGCAGTACTTC.

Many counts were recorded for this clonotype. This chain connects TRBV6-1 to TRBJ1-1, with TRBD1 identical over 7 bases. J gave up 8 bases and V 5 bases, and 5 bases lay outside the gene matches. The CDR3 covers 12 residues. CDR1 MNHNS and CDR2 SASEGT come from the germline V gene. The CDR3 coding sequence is TGTGCCAGCAGTAGACAGGGCCTCGAAGCTTTCTTT. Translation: CASSRQGLEAFF.

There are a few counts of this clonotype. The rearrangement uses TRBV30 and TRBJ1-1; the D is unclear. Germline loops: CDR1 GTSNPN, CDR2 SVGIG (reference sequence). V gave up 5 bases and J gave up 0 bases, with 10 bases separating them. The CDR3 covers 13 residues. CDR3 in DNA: TGTGCCTGGGAAAGAGAAATGAACACTGAAGCTTTCTTT. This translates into CAWEREMNTEAFF.

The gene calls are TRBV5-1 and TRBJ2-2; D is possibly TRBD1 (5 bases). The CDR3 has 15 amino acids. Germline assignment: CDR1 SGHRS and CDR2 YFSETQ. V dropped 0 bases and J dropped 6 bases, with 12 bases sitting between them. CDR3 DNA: TGCGCCAGCAGCTTGGACAGGCCAAGCGCCGGGGAGCTGTTTTTT. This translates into CASSLDRPSAGELFF.

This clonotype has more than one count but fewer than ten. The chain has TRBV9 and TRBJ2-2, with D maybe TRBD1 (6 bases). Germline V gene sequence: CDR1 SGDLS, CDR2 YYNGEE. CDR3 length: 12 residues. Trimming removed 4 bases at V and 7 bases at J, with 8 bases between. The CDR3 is CASSIRGGELFF. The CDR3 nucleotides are TGTGCCAGCAGCATCAGGGGCGGGGAGCTGTTTTTT.

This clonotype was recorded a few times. The CDR3 region has the DNA TGTGCCATCAGTGATTGGGGGGACGGGCAGCCCCAGCATTTT. This codes for CAISDWGDGQPQHF. The chain uses TRBV10-3 and TRBJ1-5; weak D call: TRBD1 (5 bases). This CDR3 has 14 residues. CDR1 is ENHRY, CDR2 SYGVKD, per germline. Trimming took off 3 bases at V and 7 bases at J, with 13 bases between the two ends.

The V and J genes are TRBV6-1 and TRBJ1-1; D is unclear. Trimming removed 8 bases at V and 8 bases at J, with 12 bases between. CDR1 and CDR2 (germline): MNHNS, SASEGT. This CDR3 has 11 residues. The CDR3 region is CASREEEEAFF. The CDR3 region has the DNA TGTGCCAGCCGGGAGGAGGAGGAAGCTTTCTTT.

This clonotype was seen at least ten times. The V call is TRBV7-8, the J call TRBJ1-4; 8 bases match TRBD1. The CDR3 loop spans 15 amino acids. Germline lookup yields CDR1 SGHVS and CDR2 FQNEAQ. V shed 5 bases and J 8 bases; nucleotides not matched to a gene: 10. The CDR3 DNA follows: TGTGCCAGCAGCGAACTGACAGGGGAGGGGGAAAAACTGTTTTTT. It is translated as CASSELTGEGEKLFF.

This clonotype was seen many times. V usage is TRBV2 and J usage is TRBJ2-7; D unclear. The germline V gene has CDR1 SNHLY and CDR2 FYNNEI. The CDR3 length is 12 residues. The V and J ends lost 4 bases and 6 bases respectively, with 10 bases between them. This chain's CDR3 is CASSVLRSEQYF. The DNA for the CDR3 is TGTGCCAGCAGTGTGTTACGGAGCGAGCAGTACTTC. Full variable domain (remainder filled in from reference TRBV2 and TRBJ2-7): EPEVTQTPSHQVTQMGQEVILRCVPISNHLYFYWYRQILGQKVEFLVSFYNNEISEKSEIFDDQFSVERPDGSNFTLKIRSTKLEDSAMYFCASSVLRSEQYFGPGTRLTVT.

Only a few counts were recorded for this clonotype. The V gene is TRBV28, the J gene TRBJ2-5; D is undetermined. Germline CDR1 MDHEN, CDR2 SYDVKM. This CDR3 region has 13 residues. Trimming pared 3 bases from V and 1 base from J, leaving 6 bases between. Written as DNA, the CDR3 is TGTGCCAGCAGTTTTCTGAGCCAAGAGACCCAGTACTTC. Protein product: CASSFLSQETQYF.

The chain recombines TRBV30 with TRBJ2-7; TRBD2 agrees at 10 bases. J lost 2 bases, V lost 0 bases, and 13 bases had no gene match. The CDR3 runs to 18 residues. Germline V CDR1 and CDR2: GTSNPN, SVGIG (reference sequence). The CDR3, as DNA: TGTGCCTGGAGTGTTTGGGAGGTCAGGACTAGCGGTCCCTACGAGCAGTACTTC. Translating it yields CAWSVWEVRTSGPYEQYF.

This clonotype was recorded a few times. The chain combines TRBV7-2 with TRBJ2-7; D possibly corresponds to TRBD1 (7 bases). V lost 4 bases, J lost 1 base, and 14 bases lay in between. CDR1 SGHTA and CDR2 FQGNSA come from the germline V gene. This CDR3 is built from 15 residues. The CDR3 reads CASSSRGAQSYEQYF. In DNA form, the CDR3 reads TGTGCCAGCAGCTCCAGGGGGGCCCAGTCCTACGAGCAGTACTTC.